Below are 27 T cell receptor beta chains sequenced from a single sample in a study of stem cell transplantation in POMP-related autoinflammatory disease. Clones were read by immunoSEQ multiplex PCR, and TCRdb kept only the in-frame ones, dropping some. In the table there are approximately 65,000 clones, approximately 91% of which are singletons. The specimen comprised CD4+ T cells from PBMCs, sampled after stem cell transplantation. Receptors were obtained from a human patient with POMP-related autoinflammation and immune dysregulation (PRAID). The graft donor may account for some of the T cells.

The chain combines TRBV6-5 with TRBJ2-3; 11 nucleotides line up with TRBD1. Germline V gene data show CDR1 as MNHEY and CDR2 as SVGAGI. Trimming at V came to 0 bases and at J to 5 bases, leaving 4 bases not matched to a gene. The CDR3 consists of 16 residues. The CDR3 reads CASSYSAGQGVDTQYF. CDR3 nucleotides: TGTGCCAGCAGTTACTCGGCGGGACAGGGGGTAGATACGCAGTATTTT.

The chain links TRBV27 to TRBJ1-2, with 12 bases matching TRBD1. The germline gives CDR1 MNHEY, CDR2 SMNVEV (reference sequence). V lost 11 bases, J lost 7 bases, and 14 bases stayed unmatched. This CDR3 is 15 amino acids long. DNA for the CDR3: TGTGCCGGGACAACAGGGACAGGGGGCCATCGTGGCTACACCTTC. It specifies CAGTTGTGGHRGYTF.

This chain connects TRBV5-1 to TRBJ2-4, with D possibly TRBD2 on 6 matching bases. The V end lost 0 bases, the J end lost 9 bases, and 16 bases lay between the germline ends. The CDR3 is 15 residues long. Germline CDR1 and CDR2: SGHRS and YFSETQ. CDR3 protein: CASSLEGRQGGIQYF. Here the CDR3 DNA reads TGCGCCAGCAGCTTGGAGGGTCGGCAGGGAGGCATTCAGTACTTC. The full variable domain, completed using reference TRBV5-1 and TRBJ2-4, is KAGVTQTPRYLIKTRGQQVTLSCSPISGHRSVSWYQQTPGQGLQFLFEYFSETQRNKGNFPGRFSGRQFSNSRSEMNVSTLELGDSALYLCASSLEGRQGGIQYFGAGTRLSVL.

This clone was counted between two and nine times. The chain links TRBV7-9 to TRBJ1-6; maybe TRBD1 (6 bases). The V gene lost 5 bases and the J gene lost 8 bases, with 13 bases spanning the gap. The CDR3 extends over 14 amino acids. Per the germline V gene, CDR1 is SEHNR and CDR2 is FQNEAQ (reference sequence). The CDR3 DNA sequence: TGTGCCAGCAGCCCCAGGGGATCAGATTCACCCCTCCACTTT. The encoded protein is CASSPRGSDSPLHF.

The genes are TRBV11-3 and TRBJ1-3; no clear D. This CDR3 has 15 amino acids. Trimming left V 1 base short and J 0 bases short, with 7 bases between. Per germline, CDR1 SGHNT and CDR2 YENEEA. The CDR3 loop is CASSLGGTSGNTIYF. The CDR3 DNA sequence: TGTGCCAGCAGCTTAGGCGGCACCTCTGGAAACACCATATATTTT.

The gene calls are TRBV12-3 or TRBV12-4 and TRBJ1-2; no clear D. V shed 1 base and J shed 7 bases, with 10 bases lying between them. The CDR3 runs 13 residues. CDR3 sequence reads: CASSLVGFSGYTF. DNA for the CDR3: TGTGCCAGCAGTTTAGTGGGGTTCTCTGGCTACACCTTC.

V gene TRBV28 combines with J gene TRBJ2-2, with 8 bases that match TRBD2. With V trimmed by 2 bases and J by 7 bases, 6 bases remained unmatched. Germline assignment: CDR1 MDHEN and CDR2 SYDVKM. The CDR3 contains 15 residues. The CDR3 DNA follows: TGTGCCAGCAGTTTAACGGGGGGGCTTAGCGGGGAGCTGTTTTTT. This gives the protein CASSLTGGLSGELFF.

V and J are TRBV2 and TRBJ2-2; 8 nucleotides match TRBD1. V was clipped by 5 bases and J by 0 bases; unmatched bases: 14. The germline CDR1 and CDR2 sequences are SNHLY and FYNNEI. The CDR3 sequence is 19 residues long. CDR3 sequence reads: CASSSSMDRVNANTGELFF. DNA of the CDR3: TGTGCCAGCAGTTCTAGTATGGACAGGGTGAACGCGAACACCGGGGAGCTGTTTTTT. The whole variable domain, remainder taken from reference TRBV2 and TRBJ2-2, is EPEVTQTPSHQVTQMGQEVILRCVPISNHLYFYWYRQILGQKVEFLVSFYNNEISEKSEIFDDQFSVERPDGSNFTLKIRSTKLEDSAMYFCASSSSMDRVNANTGELFFGEGSRLTVL.

The chain joins TRBV30 to TRBJ2-1, with 7 bases lining up with TRBD2. CDR3 size: 12 residues. Trimming cost V 5 bases and J 9 bases; bases outside gene matches: 7. CDR1 is GTSNPN and CDR2 is SVGIG in the germline V gene (reference sequence). The CDR3 loop is CAWGGERGEQFF. The CDR3 DNA follows: TGTGCCTGGGGGGGGGAGAGGGGTGAGCAGTTCTTC.

The chain carries TRBV6-6 and TRBJ2-1; D unresolved. The germline gives CDR1 MNHNY, CDR2 SVGAGI (reference sequence). The CDR3 runs 16 residues. Trimming took off 4 bases at V and 0 bases at J, with 13 bases between the two ends. The DNA of the CDR3 is TGTGCCAGCAGTTCCTACGAGAGCCGCTCCTACAATGAGCAGTTCTTC. Translation: CASSSYESRSYNEQFF.

The chain uses TRBV19 and TRBJ1-5; D perhaps matches TRBD1 (6 bases). CDR3 length: 12 amino acids. V lost 11 bases to trimming and J lost 6 bases, with 14 bases between them. CDR1 and CDR2 (germline): LNHDA, SQIVND (reference sequence). The chain's CDR3 is CASRRGLQPQHF. CDR3 nucleotide sequence: TGTGCCTCCCGCAGGGGTCTTCAGCCCCAGCATTTT.

The chain uses TRBV5-1 and TRBJ1-1; D possibly corresponds to TRBD1 (6 bases). Between the trimmed V and J ends, which lost 3 bases and 0 bases, there was a span of 12 bases. Germline V CDR1 and CDR2: SGHRS, YFSETQ. CDR3 length: 15 residues. The CDR3 spells CASSWGDTLNTEAFF. CDR3 DNA: TGCGCCAGCAGCTGGGGGGACACCTTGAACACTGAAGCTTTCTTT.

The chain employs TRBV5-4 and TRBJ1-2, with unresolved D. Germline-derived CDR1 and CDR2 are SGHNT and YYREEE (reference sequence). There are 14 residues in the CDR3. Trimming shortened V by 0 bases and J by 4 bases, and 10 bases separated the two germline ends. CDR3 nucleotides: TGTGCCAGCAGCTTGGCACCAGAAACCTATGGCTACACCTTC. It encodes CASSLAPETYGYTF.

The gene calls are TRBV29-1 and TRBJ2-1; weak D call: TRBD1 (5 bases). Trimming left V 3 bases short and J 2 bases short, with 14 bases between. This CDR3 is 15 amino acids long. Germline CDR1 and CDR2: SQVTM and ANQGSEA. The DNA for the CDR3 is TGCAGCGTTGAGGTTGGGCACAGGACCTACAATGAGCAGTTCTTC. Its protein is CSVEVGHRTYNEQFF.

The chain recombines TRBV2 with TRBJ2-1; 9 bases line up with TRBD2. The CDR3 runs 14 residues. The germline V gene has CDR1 SNHLY and CDR2 FYNNEI. V shed 4 bases, J shed 7 bases, and the junction held 5 bases outside the gene matches. CDR3 sequence (DNA): TGTGCCAGCAGTGGGGCGGGGGGGCAAAATGAGCAGTTCTTC. Its translation: CASSGAGGQNEQFF.

This chain links TRBV27 with TRBJ2-3; 14 nucleotides align to TRBD2. This CDR3 comprises 15 residues. After removal of 4 bases from V and 6 bases from J, the junction contained 3 bases not matched to a gene. In germline, CDR1 is MNHEY, CDR2 SMNVEV (reference sequence). In nucleotides, the CDR3 is TGTGCCAGCAGTTGGGGACTAGCGGGAGTTGATACGCAGTATTTT. Translation: CASSWGLAGVDTQYF.

The genes are TRBV7-6 and TRBJ2-1; 7 bases agree with TRBD2. CDR3 length equals 16 residues. V lost 5 bases, J lost 5 bases, and 12 bases stayed unmatched. CDR1 SGHVS and CDR2 FNYEAQ come from the germline V gene. The CDR3 DNA sequence: TGTGCCAGCAGCCTATTAGCGGGTCTTATCAACAATGAGCAGTTCTTC. Amino acids: CASSLLAGLINNEQFF. The whole variable domain, filled in from reference TRBV7-6 and TRBJ2-1, reads GAGVSQSPRYKVTKRGQDVALRCDPISGHVSLYWYRQALGQGPEFLTYFNYEAQQDKSGLPNDRFSAERPEGSISTLTIQRTEQRDSAMYRCASSLLAGLINNEQFFGPGTRLTVL.

This clone was seen a handful of times. One junction end does not reproduce the germline sequence, and a read error may be involved. V usage is TRBV18 and J usage is TRBJ1-5; D remains ambiguous. The germline CDR1 and CDR2 sequences are KGHSH and LQKENI. There are 15 residues in the CDR3. The CDR3 loop reads CASSPLKDSNQPQHF. In DNA form, the CDR3 reads TGTGCCAGCTCCCCACTGAAGGATAGCAATCAGCCCCAGCATTTT.

This rearrangement joins TRBV12-3 or TRBV12-4 to TRBJ1-1; D call uncertain. V lost 2 bases to trimming and J lost 5 bases, with 3 bases between them. The CDR3 length is 11 residues. The CDR3: CASSLRTEAFF. The DNA of the CDR3 is TGTGCCAGCAGTTTACGGACTGAAGCTTTCTTT.

The chain couples TRBV27 to TRBJ2-7; no clear D. CDR1 and CDR2 from the germline V gene are MNHEY and SMNVEV (reference sequence). V lost 7 bases to trimming and J lost 0 bases, with 10 bases between them. The CDR3 runs to 13 residues. The CDR3 loop is CASKGRSSYEQYF. The CDR3 DNA sequence: TGTGCCAGCAAAGGGCGAAGCTCCTACGAGCAGTACTTC.

The chain carries TRBV19 and TRBJ1-3; D remains ambiguous. Trimming removed 10 bases from V and 2 bases from J, with 12 bases in between. Germline V gene sequence: CDR1 LNHDA, CDR2 SQIVND (reference sequence). This CDR3 has 13 amino acids. The CDR3 region is CATAELAGNTIYF. The CDR3, as DNA: TGTGCCACCGCGGAATTAGCTGGAAACACCATATATTTT. The full variable domain, completed using reference TRBV19 and TRBJ1-3, is DGGITQSPKYLFRKEGQNVTLSCEQNLNHDAMYWYRQDPGQGLRLIYYSQIVNDFQKGDIAEGYSVSREKKESFPLTVTSAQKNPTAFYLCATAELAGNTIYFGEGSWLTVV.

The chain joins TRBV6-5 to TRBJ2-7, with 10 nucleotides matching TRBD2. The CDR3 is 15 residues long. V dropped 6 bases and J dropped 2; count of bases not matched to a gene: 7. The germline CDR1 and CDR2 sequences are MNHEY and SVGAGI. The CDR3 reads CASSHRLAGPYEQYV. CDR3 nucleotides: TGTGCCAGCAGCCACCGACTAGCGGGTCCCTACGAGCAGTACGTC.

This chain connects TRBV29-1 to TRBJ1-2, with D perhaps matching TRBD1 (5 bases). This CDR3 region has 11 residues. Trimming pared 3 bases from V and 7 bases from J, leaving 9 bases between. Germline CDR1 SQVTM, CDR2 ANQGSEA. The CDR3 protein is CSVDRVGGYTF. The CDR3, as DNA: TGCAGCGTTGACAGGGTGGGTGGCTACACCTTC. Full variable domain (missing parts from reference TRBV29-1 and TRBJ1-2): SAVISQKPSRDICQRGTSLTIQCQVDSQVTMMFWYRQQPGQSLTLIATANQGSEATYESGFVIDKFPISRPNLTFSTLTVSNMSPEDSSIYLCSVDRVGGYTFGSGTRLTVV.

The chain joins TRBV6-2 or TRBV6-3 to TRBJ1-2, with a tentative D call TRBD1 (5 bases). The CDR3 totals 15 residues. Germline loops: CDR1 MNHEY, CDR2 SVGEGT. Trimming shortened V by 6 bases and J by 4 bases, and 18 bases separated the two germline ends. The chain's CDR3 is CASSNGGTRPYGYTF. CDR3 DNA: TGTGCCAGCAGCAACGGGGGTACCCGCCCCTATGGCTACACCTTC.

This rearrangement joins TRBV5-1 to TRBJ2-1; D unclear. Trimming shortened V by 7 bases and J by 0 bases, and 8 bases separated the two germline ends. Germline V gene lookup returns CDR1 SGHRS and CDR2 YFSETQ. The CDR3 loop spans 13 amino acids. CDR3 sequence: CASGISSYNEQFF. CDR3 nucleotide sequence: TGCGCCAGCGGCATTTCCTCCTACAATGAGCAGTTCTTC.

The V and J genes are TRBV7-6 and TRBJ2-7, with D possibly TRBD2 on 5 matching bases. Trimming removed 4 bases at V and 3 bases at J, with 7 bases between. CDR3 length: 12 residues. Germline V gives CDR1 SGHVS, CDR2 FNYEAQ. The CDR3 loop reads CASSSAGYEQYF. CDR3 nucleotide sequence: TGTGCCAGCAGCTCGGCGGGCTACGAGCAGTACTTC.

The V gene is TRBV6-5, the J gene TRBJ2-1; 7 positions agree with TRBD2. The CDR3 has 14 residues. Germline V gene sequence: CDR1 MNHEY, CDR2 SVGAGI. Trimming removed 6 bases from V and 4 bases from J; junction bases left unmatched: 6. CDR3: CASRGTIIYNEQFF. As DNA, the CDR3 is TGTGCCAGCAGAGGGACTATAATTTACAATGAGCAGTTCTTC.